These T cell receptor beta chains were read from a single sample in a study of blood T cells in healthy people across ages. TCRdb reprocessed the 5' RACE reads via MiXCR and lists one record per CDR3 protein. Altogether nearly 1 million distinct CDR3 sequences are present, 51% being singletons, with the ten largest covering around a fifth. Sequenced material: blood. The source of these receptors is a woman aged 55-70 years in good health. The CDR3 runs from the conserved cysteine through the conserved F or W. The D gene is left open where the match is weak. Not all rows give a size; the values are once, few, many and, for expanded clones, a class.

j_gene,abundance,d_gene,v_gene,CDR3aa,CDR3nt
TRBJ2-2,NA,NA,TRBV20-1,CSAREGRNTGELFF,TGCAGTGCTAGAGAGGGGAGGAACACCGGGGAGCTGTTTTTT
TRBJ2-1,NA,TRBD2,TRBV6-2/TRBV6-3,CASRLLAGSEQFF,TGTGCCAGCCGCCTCCTAGCGGGATCTGAGCAGTTCTTC
TRBJ1-2,few,NA,TRBV4-2,CASTPMRGGYGYTF,TGTGCCAGCACCCCTATGCGGGGGGGCTATGGCTACACCTTC
TRBJ2-7,NA,TRBD1,TRBV28,CASSLGTGGLDEQYF,TGTGCCAGCAGTTTAGGGACAGGGGGCCTCGACGAGCAGTACTTC
TRBJ1-2,NA,NA,TRBV20-1,CSAIQDTNYGYTF,TGCAGTGCTATCCAGGATACTAACTATGGCTACACCTTC
TRBJ2-5,NA,TRBD2,TRBV4-1,CASSQEYGGRGGRETQYF,TGCGCCAGCAGCCAAGAATACGGCGGGAGAGGCGGACGAGAGACCCAGTACTTC
TRBJ2-1,NA,NA,TRBV5-5,CASSLLRNNEQFF,TGTGCCAGCAGCTTGCTACGGAACAATGAGCAGTTCTTC
TRBJ2-1,NA,NA,TRBV12-3/TRBV12-4,CASTKRGQTSSYSEQFF,TGTGCCAGCACTAAGCGCGGACAGACGAGCTCCTACAGTGAGCAGTTCTTC
TRBJ2-3,NA,TRBD2,TRBV2,CASSDEREGRSIDTQYF,TGTGCCAGCAGTGACGAGCGGGAGGGCCGGAGTATAGATACGCAGTATTTT
TRBJ2-7,NA,NA,TRBV7-2,CASSPPTLYYEQYF,TGTGCCAGCAGCCCCCCGACCTTATATTACGAGCAGTACTTC
TRBJ2-7,NA,TRBD1,TRBV5-1,CASSLPGGHEQYF,TGCGCCAGCAGCTTGCCAGGGGGCCACGAGCAGTACTTC
TRBJ2-7,NA,NA,TRBV5-5,CASIALREQYF,TGTGCCAGCATCGCCTTGCGCGAGCAGTACTTC
TRBJ1-5,NA,NA,TRBV6-2/TRBV6-3,CASSYPWAEYPQPQHF,TGTGCCAGCAGTTACCCTTGGGCAGAATATCCTCAGCCCCAGCATTTT
TRBJ1-6,NA,NA,TRBV3-1,CASSQGRSGANSPLHF,TGTGCCAGCAGCCAAGGGAGGTCAGGGGCCAATTCACCCCTCCACTTT
TRBJ1-5,NA,NA,TRBV10-2,CASSQGNYQPQHF,TGCGCCAGCTCACAGGGTAACTATCAGCCCCAGCATTTT
TRBJ2-1,NA,NA,TRBV6-5,CASSSDYDYNEQFF,TGTGCCAGCAGTTCCGACTACGATTACAATGAGCAGTTCTTC
TRBJ2-5,NA,TRBD2,TRBV4-2,CASSQGVRTSGSREETQYF,TGTGCCAGCAGCCAAGGGGTGCGGACTAGCGGGAGTAGGGAGGAGACCCAGTACTTC
TRBJ2-2,NA,TRBD2,TRBV5-1,CASSFAGAHTGELFF,TGCGCCAGCAGCTTCGCGGGAGCCCACACCGGGGAGCTGTTTTTT
TRBJ2-7,few,TRBD2,TRBV11-2,CASSFSGGISYEQYF,TGTGCCAGCAGCTTTTCGGGAGGGATCTCCTACGAGCAGTACTTC
TRBJ2-5,few,TRBD1,TRBV7-9,CASSLIGQGMETQYF,TGTGCCAGCAGCTTGATTGGACAGGGGATGGAGACCCAGTACTTC
TRBJ1-1,once,NA,TRBV28,CASSLETRWGTEAFF,TGTGCCAGCAGTTTAGAAACCCGGTGGGGCACTGAAGCTTTCTTT
TRBJ2-7,few,TRBD2,TRBV7-8,CASSLVAGEVYEQYF,TGTGCCAGCAGCTTAGTCGCGGGAGAAGTCTACGAGCAGTACTTC
TRBJ1-2,NA,NA,TRBV11-2,CASSLGGSRGYTF,TGTGCCAGCAGCTTAGGAGGGAGCCGGGGCTACACCTTC
TRBJ1-3,NA,NA,TRBV29-1,CSGSSGNTIYF,TGCAGTGGGTCTTCTGGAAACACCATATATTTT
TRBJ2-7,NA,NA,TRBV21-1,CASSKGTPYTYEQYF,TGTGCCAGCAGCAAAGGGACACCATACACCTACGAGCAGTACTTC
TRBJ2-2,NA,NA,TRBV7-3,CASSPGPTNTGELFF,TGTGCCAGCAGCCCGGGACCGACGAACACCGGGGAGCTGTTTTTT